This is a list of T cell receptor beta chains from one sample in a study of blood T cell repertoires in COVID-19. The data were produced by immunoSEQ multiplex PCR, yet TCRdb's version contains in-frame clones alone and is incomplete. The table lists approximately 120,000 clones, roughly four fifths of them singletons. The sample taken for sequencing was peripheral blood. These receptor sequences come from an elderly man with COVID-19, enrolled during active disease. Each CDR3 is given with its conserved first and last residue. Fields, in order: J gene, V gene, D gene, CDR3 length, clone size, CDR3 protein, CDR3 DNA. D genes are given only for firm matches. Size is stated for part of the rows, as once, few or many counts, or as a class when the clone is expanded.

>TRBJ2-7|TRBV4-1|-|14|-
CASSQADRVYEQYF
TGCGCCAGCAGCCAAGCGGACAGAGTCTACGAGCAGTACTTC
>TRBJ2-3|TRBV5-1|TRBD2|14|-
CASSLSGREDTQYF
TGCGCCAGCAGCTTGAGCGGGAGGGAAGATACGCAGTATTTT
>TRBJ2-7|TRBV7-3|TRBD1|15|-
CASSLMGTGGDEQYF
TGTGCCAGCAGCTTAATGGGGACAGGTGGGGACGAGCAGTACTTC
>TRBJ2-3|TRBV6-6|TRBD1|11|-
CASSFRDSLNF
TGTGCCAGCAGTTTCCGGGACAGCTTGAATTTT
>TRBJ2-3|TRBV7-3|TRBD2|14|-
CASSLAGVSDTQYF
TGTGCCAGCAGCTTAGCGGGAGTTTCGGATACGCAGTATTTT
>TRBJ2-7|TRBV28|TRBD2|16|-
CASSPTPSGSIYEQYF
TGTGCCAGCAGTCCGACCCCTAGCGGGAGTATCTACGAGCAGTACTTC
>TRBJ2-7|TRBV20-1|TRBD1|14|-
CSASLPTGDDEQYF
TGCAGTGCTAGTCTCCCGACAGGGGATGACGAGCAGTACTTC
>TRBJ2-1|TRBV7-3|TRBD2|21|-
CASSLRGLGGLAGGRSNEQFF
TGTGCCAGCAGCTTAAGGGGTTTGGGAGGACTAGCGGGAGGGCGTTCAAATGAGCAGTTCTTC
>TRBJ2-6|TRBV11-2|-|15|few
CASSFLSSGANVLTF
TGTGCCAGCAGCTTTTTGAGCTCTGGGGCCAACGTCCTGACTTTC
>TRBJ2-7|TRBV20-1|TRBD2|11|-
CSAPGLDEQYF
TGCAGTGCTCCTGGACTAGACGAGCAGTACTTC
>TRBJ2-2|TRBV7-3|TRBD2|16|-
CASSSASWEGTGELFF
TGTGCCAGCAGCTCAGCCTCTTGGGAGGGGACCGGGGAGCTGTTTTTT
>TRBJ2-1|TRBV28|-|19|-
CASSPSYGGLAPGYNEQFF
TGTGCCAGCAGTCCCAGTTACGGGGGTCTAGCCCCGGGGTACAATGAGCAGTTCTTC
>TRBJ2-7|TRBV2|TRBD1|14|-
CASSRDRSDYEQYF
TGTGCCAGCAGTCGGGACAGGTCGGATTACGAGCAGTACTTC
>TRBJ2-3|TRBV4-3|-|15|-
CASSQFSGGTDTQYF
TGCGCCAGCAGCCAATTCTCCGGGGGCACAGATACGCAGTATTTT
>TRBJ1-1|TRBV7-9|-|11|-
CASSLLTEAFF
TGTGCCAGCAGTTTACTCACTGAAGCTTTCTTT
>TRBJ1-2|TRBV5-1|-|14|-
CASSLVDAEDGYTF
TGCGCCAGCAGCTTGGTTGACGCGGAGGATGGCTACACCTTC
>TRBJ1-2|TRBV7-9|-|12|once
CASSLPSGETGF
TGTGCCAGCAGCTTACCGTCCGGGGAGACTGGCTTC
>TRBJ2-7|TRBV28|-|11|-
CATADNYEQYF
TGTGCCACCGCGGACAATTACGAGCAGTACTTC
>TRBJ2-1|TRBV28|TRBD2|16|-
CASSLGASGSYNEQFF
TGTGCCAGCAGTTTAGGTGCTAGCGGGAGCTACAATGAGCAGTTCTTC
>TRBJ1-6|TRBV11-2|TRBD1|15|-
CASRARGSYNSPLHF
TGTGCCAGCAGAGCCAGGGGGTCCTATAATTCACCCCTCCACTTT
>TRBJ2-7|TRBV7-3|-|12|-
CASSNGAYEQYF
TGTGCCAGCTCAAACGGGGCCTACGAGCAGTACTTC
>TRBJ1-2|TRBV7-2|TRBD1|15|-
CASSLASGGTYGYTF
TGTGCCAGCAGCTTAGCGTCAGGGGGAACCTATGGCTACACCTTC
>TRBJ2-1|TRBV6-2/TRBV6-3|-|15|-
CASSYSSGTYNEQFF
TGTGCCAGCAGTTACTCTAGCGGAACCTACAATGAGCAGTTCTTC
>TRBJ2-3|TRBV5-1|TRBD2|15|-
CASSPGLGGTDTQYF
TGCGCCAGCAGCCCGGGACTAGGAGGCACAGATACGCAGTATTTT
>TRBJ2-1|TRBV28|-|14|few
CASSSPAGNNEQFF
TGTGCCAGCAGTTCCCCGGCGGGAAACAATGAGCAGTTCTTC
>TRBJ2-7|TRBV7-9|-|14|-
CASSSSRVSYEQYF
TGTGCCAGCAGTTCGAGCAGGGTATCCTACGAGCAGTACTTC
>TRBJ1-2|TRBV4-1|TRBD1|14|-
CASSRPTGGVGYTF
TGCGCCAGCAGCCGTCCGACAGGGGGGGTCGGCTACACCTTC
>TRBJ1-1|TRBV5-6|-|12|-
CASSLGSGEAFF
TGTGCCAGCAGCTTGGGGTCGGGTGAAGCTTTCTTT
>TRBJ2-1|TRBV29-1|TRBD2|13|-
CSVRGLAGGEQFF
TGCAGCGTTCGGGGACTAGCGGGAGGAGAGCAGTTCTTC
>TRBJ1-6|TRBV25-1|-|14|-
CASSWTTYNSPLHF
TGTGCCAGCAGTTGGACAACTTATAATTCACCCCTCCACTTT
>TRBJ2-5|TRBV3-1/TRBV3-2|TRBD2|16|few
CASSPPKRENGETQYF
TGTGCCAGCAGCCCCCCAAAGCGGGAGAATGGGGAGACCCAGTACTTC
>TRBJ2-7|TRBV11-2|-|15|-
CASSLSASNSYEQYF
TGTGCCAGCAGCTTATCCGCTAGCAATTCCTACGAGCAGTACTTC
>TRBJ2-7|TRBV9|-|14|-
CASSPSLVVYEQYF
TGTGCCAGCAGCCCGTCGCTAGTTGTATACGAGCAGTACTTC
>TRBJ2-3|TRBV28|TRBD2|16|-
CASGLAGQPSTDTQYF
TGTGCCTCAGGACTAGCGGGTCAGCCTAGCACAGATACGCAGTATTTT
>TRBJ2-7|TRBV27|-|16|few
CASSLRPGLHSYEQYF
TGTGCCAGCAGTTTAAGGCCGGGACTCCACTCCTACGAGCAGTACTTC
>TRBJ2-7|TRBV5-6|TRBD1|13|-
CASSRTGAYEQYF
TGTGCCAGCAGCCGTACAGGGGCCTACGAGCAGTACTTC
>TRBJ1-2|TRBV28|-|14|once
CASSFSRTVYGYTF
TGTGCCAGCAGTTTTTCGCGGACAGTCTATGGCTACACCTTC